The text below deals with one TCR beta chain. Its antigen remains unidentified. Per-nucleotide qualities are absent, and no much larger clonotype sits a single base away. This sample is drawn from a study of cytomegalovirus exposure and HLA in healthy donors (dated by TCRdb to 2016 to 2017). Some background on the complete study: An earlier analysis of approximately 640 of the donors reported more than 250 Gb of sequence data and around 120 million unique TCR beta sequences from around 200 million T cells. Donor age, sex, ethnicity and CMV serostatus were compiled alongside the repertoire data. In a later genetic analysis, genome-wide SNP genotypes for about 65% of the roughly 700 donors were used, and that subset was treated as a discovery cohort. Four to six DR-DQ haplotypes were handled as single units for association and clustering, since linkage in the cohort was strong. An earlier analysis of 587 of the donors used high-throughput TCR beta sequencing to judge whether each TCR beta V gene segment behaved as functional or pseudogenic. Across around 400 genotyped donors of the cohort, an average of roughly 250,000 unique TCR beta nucleotide sequences per donor were sequenced, and around 19% of those sequences were non-productive. The study profiled the T cell repertoires of more than 500 subjects by immunosequencing and related them to cytomegalovirus serostatus. The number of typed donors differed by locus: roughly 629-640 for A, B, C, DRB1 and DQB1; about 520 for DQA1; around 610 for DPA1; and around 470 for DPB1. Along with the approximately 670-subject first cohort, a separate validation cohort of over 90 different subjects was used. In the later analysis, no new phenotypic data were used to find candidate immune exposures; instead, reliance was placed on TCR beta sequences and their occurrence across donors. A later analysis re-examined previously published TCR beta repertoires from 610 or so donors and added high-resolution HLA genotyping to investigate patterns of TCR occurrence. All discovery cohort repertoires had been generated using a single sequencing platform. Of the roughly 410 genotyped donors, more than 75% were placed in the genetic ancestry cluster associated with self-reported Caucasian donors. Class I and class II HLA loci were covered by the typing at four-digit resolution. Roughly 300 gigabases of sequencing data and roughly 90 million unique TCR sequences were included in an early release covering about 620 HLA-typed donors. The study combined high-throughput TCR immunosequencing, statistical association of individual TCRs with disease status, and machine learning to predict cytomegalovirus infection status. The study aimed to test whether cataloging public T cell receptors could reveal signatures of past pathogen exposure. Overall results and qualifications from the work: Because the 87-base-pair reads could not distinguish some IMGT-functional V segments, including TRBV6-2 and TRBV6-3, those segments were excluded. Because HLA typing was missing for some donors at each locus, association tests included only the typed subset. In a later genetic analysis, fewer N-insertions in productive TCRs were reported among donors in an Asian-associated ancestry cluster than the approximately 630-donor mean. The classifier was reported to diagnose cytomegalovirus status with high specificity and sensitivity in both the original cohort and the validation cohort. V-gene and J-gene trimming of TCR beta chains was associated with a missense DCLRE1C variant in a later genetic analysis, and the association was replicated in an independent cohort. This cohort had only TCR beta chains sequenced, and the lack of alpha or paired-chain data limited which features could be detected. In an earlier analysis of 587 of the donors, most TCR beta V segments appeared in productive rearrangements about 87% or about 30% of the time, broadly matching IMGT annotations. A cluster of highly shared sequence variants was judged likely to represent a technical artifact of the sequencing pipeline. In a later analysis, HLA-associated TCR beta chains were found to be more clonally expanded and to have lower generation probabilities than equally common non-associated chains. Assigning TCR associations to individual alleles was difficult when HLA alleles, especially DR and DQ, strongly co-occurred. The earlier analysis of some 540 of the donors excluded 15 to 20 rarely observed V segments, including chromosome 9 orphons, because counts were too low. Most TCR sequences were seen in very few donors, while some public TCRs were found in many individuals. For the cohort, immune exposure information was limited to CMV serostatus. At a false discovery rate of 0.05, a later analysis linked some 18,000 TCR beta sequences to specific HLA alleles. In a later analysis, several top co-occurrence clusters were reported to appear linked to parvovirus B19, influenza, CMV and Epstein-Barr virus. A further reported finding was that TCR beta sequences accurately predicted the HLA-A and HLA-B alleles for most subjects in the first cohort. Linkage disequilibrium might explain the correlated functional status among segregating V segments, but an unknown experimental factor could not be excluded. According to the authors, the approach could potentially be generalized to other disease states and immunological phenotypes. A later analysis found that most CMV-associated TCR beta chains appeared HLA-restricted, with HLA associations seemingly driven largely by CMV exposure. In a later analysis, the rate of TCR association differed among HLA loci, with DRB1 alleles having the most associated TCRs and HLA-C alleles having the fewest. Sequencing depth was assumed to be roughly uniform across donors in the presence/absence analyses, though that assumption may not hold. The study listed 150 to 200 TCR beta chains as associated with cytomegalovirus. In vitro tests confirmed that a few of the cytomegalovirus-associated TCR beta chains recognize cytomegalovirus antigens.

The cohort consisted of 650 to 700 healthy bone marrow donors. Cohort members were all nominally healthy when sampled, although unrecorded immune exposures were likely present. The donor tested CMV seropositive and was one of the 289 seropositive cohort members. A peripheral blood sample was collected from each donor, and TCR beta sequencing was performed on peripheral blood mononuclear cells. The Qiagen DNeasy Blood Extraction Kit was used to extract genomic DNA from the blood cell samples. Receptors were amplified or captured by the immunoSEQ multiplex PCR assay. The multiplex PCR relied on a mix of 60 forward primers for TCR Vbeta segments and 13 reverse primers for TCR Jbeta segments. The CDR3 region of rearranged TCR beta genes was amplified from genomic DNA with a multiplex PCR assay. The Illumina HiSeq System was used to sequence the amplified TCR beta libraries as 87-base-pair reads. Per the source publication's procedure: Across the 640 or so repertoires, a later analysis counted 75 million to 90 million unique TCR beta chains, 8.5 million to 12 million of which were shared by at least two donors. To remove PCR and sequencing errors, raw reads were error-corrected and collapsed into unique sequences using a nearest-neighbor algorithm that merged closely related sequences. To assign V, D and J gene segments, CDR3 sequences were aligned to IMGT reference sequences. For a sequence to be retained, a match of at least six nucleotides was required to both a V gene segment and a J gene segment. A rearrangement was called productive if the CDR3 had no stop codons and remained in frame with V and J, and every other rearrangement was called non-productive. CDR3 was defined according to IMGT convention as the region running from the second conserved V-encoded cysteine to the conserved J-encoded phenylalanine. The earlier analysis of some 540 of the donors excluded any sequence lacking an unambiguous match to a single V gene segment. In an earlier analysis of several hundred of the donors, a V segment was called functional when productive rearrangements were above 56.7%, and segregating when the standard deviation between donors exceeded 5%. A statistical classification framework was built for diagnosing cytomegalovirus status from the catalog of TCR beta chain sequences. In a later analysis, TCR nucleotide sequences were compared against IMGT/GENE-DB human TR gene sequences so that V and J genes could be assigned. In a later analysis, CDR3 sequences and most-parsimonious VDJ recombination scenarios were assigned using the TCRdist pipeline. In a later analysis, every TCR beta chain was defined by the combination of its CDR3 amino acid sequence and its V-gene family, and reads without a unique V-gene family were dropped. A later analysis removed 550 to 700 highly shared, low-generation-probability nucleotide sequences to deal with suspected cross-contamination and a sequencing artifact. In a later analysis, a clonal expansion index for each public chain was calculated from normalized within-repertoire ranks of inferred template counts. In a later analysis, generation probabilities were computed with a VDJ recombination model fitted to out-of-frame rearrangements, and the resulting probabilities were checked against IGoR. A later analysis scored TCR-TCR, TCR-HLA and TCR-CMV co-occurrence with hypergeometric tests, applying a repertoire-size bias correction to TCR pairs. False discovery rates were estimated in a later analysis by permuting HLA or CMV assignments 20 times. A later analysis grouped co-occurring TCRs with DBSCAN, adding TCRdist sequence similarity when clustering within HLA-allele-positive subsets. Repertoires with fewer than 30,000 or more than 120,000 public chains, plus five repertoires with anomalous nucleotide sharing, were excluded from co-occurrence clustering. TCRdb retrieved this table from immuneACCESS and kept in-frame rearrangements only. Not all clones are present; in checked studies, unresolved V genes account for under half, and no reason is known for the remainder. D and trimming were read from the DNA, whereas the V and J calls and clone size are those reported in that table. The sample table holds 100,000 to 150,000 clones, of which approximately 80% were seen once. 4% to 5% of the sample belongs to the ten largest clones.

The CDR3 numbers 16 residues from cysteine through phenylalanine. The kept DNA is CDR3 alone, 48 bases in frame from the first base. CDR1 and CDR2 are read off the germline V gene (reference sequence) as MNHNY and SVGAGI. Ends trimmed: V by 5 bases, J by 7 bases; bases unmatched to a gene: 17. The sequenced material came from PBMCs. The V and J genes are TRBV6-6 and TRBJ2-7, and TRBD1 matches 7 of the central bases. The sequence was obtained from a male donor in good health and CMV-seropositive. The bases read TGTGCCAGCAGTGCCAGGGACAGTCGTTCCTCTTCGGAGCAGTACTTC. Translation gives CASSARDSRSSSEQYF.